Following are 26 T cell receptor beta chains from one sample sequenced in a study of a mutant IDH1 vaccine in newly diagnosed glioma (TCRdb year 2021). The antigens for these receptors are not known. Library preparation used the immunoSEQ multiplex PCR assay. What TCRdb holds here is the immuneACCESS table cut down to in-frame rearrangements. Part of the clones is not present; checked against another copy, under half of the missing clones reflect an unresolved V gene, and the others are unexplained. For this sample the table gives approximately 60,000 clones, of which about 90% were detected only once. The ten most abundant clones make up more than 1.5% of the sample. In light of the paper, this sample's time point label describes: week 35, safety follow-up. Each vaccine dose, consisting of 300 ug of a 20-mer mutant IDH1 peptide in Montanide, was administered subcutaneously with topical imiquimod.

The sample in question was PBMCs, obtained from a glioma patient whose treatment included an IDH1 peptide vaccine. The source of these receptors is a man in his forties with glioma.

The chain joins TRBV29-1 to TRBJ1-2; the D is unclear. Germline V gene data show CDR1 as SQVTM and CDR2 as ANQGSEA. The CDR3 consists of 13 residues. V lost 0 bases and J 8 bases, leaving 13 bases between the germline ends. The DNA for the CDR3 is TGCAGCGTTGAAGAGGTAGGGAACGGAGGCTACACCTTC. This translates into CSVEEVGNGGYTF.

V and J are TRBV5-4 and TRBJ2-7, with D unresolved. Trimming took 2 bases from V and 0 from J, leaving 9 bases between them. CDR1 SGHNT and CDR2 YYREEE come from the germline V gene (reference sequence). The CDR3 has 14 residues. The CDR3 coding sequence is TGTGCCAGCAGCTTTGGCAGTACCTCCTACGAGCAGTACTTC. Protein product: CASSFGSTSYEQYF. Drawing the rest from reference TRBV5-4 and TRBJ2-7, the complete variable domain is ETGVTQSPTHLIKTRGQQVTLRCSSQSGHNTVSWYQQALGQGPQFIFQYYREEENGRGNFPPRFSGLQFPNYSSELNVNALELDDSALYLCASSFGSTSYEQYFGPGTRLTVT.

J is TRBJ2-1 and V is TRBV29-1; D possibly corresponds to TRBD2 (6 bases). CDR1 SQVTM and CDR2 ANQGSEA come from the germline V gene. The CDR3 spans 14 residues. Trimming left V 4 bases short and J 5 bases short, with 15 bases between. The CDR3 loop is CSVVLRENHNEQFF. In DNA, the CDR3 is TGCAGCGTTGTTTTACGGGAGAACCACAATGAGCAGTTCTTC.

V gene TRBV7-2 combines with J gene TRBJ1-4; D call uncertain. Germline V CDR1 and CDR2: SGHTA, FQGNSA. CDR3 length: 15 amino acids. Between the trimmed V and J ends, which lost 0 bases and 9 bases, there was a span of 14 bases. CDR3 DNA: TGTGCCAGCAGCTTAGCGGGTGTCGGTGGGAAAAAACTGTTTTTT. Translation: CASSLAGVGGKKLFF.

The chain uses TRBV9 and TRBJ2-1, with TRBD2 matching 10 bases. The CDR3 runs to 15 residues. Germline CDR1 SGDLS, CDR2 YYNGEE. Trimming took 4 bases from V and 1 from J; bases not matched to a gene: 2. Here the CDR3 reads CASSQAGGSYNEQFF. The CDR3 DNA reads as TGTGCCAGCAGCCAAGCGGGAGGGTCCTACAATGAGCAGTTCTTC.

The chain links TRBV5-4 to TRBJ2-1, with D possibly matching TRBD1 (6 bases). The length of the CDR3 is 14 residues. The ends were cut back, 1 base at V and 5 bases at J, with 10 bases in the middle. Germline V lookup: CDR1 SGHNT, CDR2 YYREEE (reference sequence). CDR3 residues: CASSLLQGNNEQFF. The CDR3 nucleotides read TGTGCCAGCAGCTTGTTACAGGGTAACAATGAGCAGTTCTTC.

The chain couples TRBV25-1 to TRBJ2-5; D is ambiguous. Looked up from germline, CDR1 is MGHDK and CDR2 is SYGVNS. Trimming took 1 base from V and 5 from J, leaving 11 bases between them. The CDR3 has 14 amino acids. The CDR3 region has the DNA TGTGCCAGCAGTGAATTTAATGCTGGGGAGACCCAGTACTTC. This sequence encodes CASSEFNAGETQYF.

The chain has TRBV6-1 and TRBJ2-2, with TRBD1 matching over 9 bases. V shed 4 bases, J shed 2 bases, and the junction held 5 bases outside the gene matches. CDR1 and CDR2 (germline): MNHNS, SASEGT. The CDR3 totals 16 residues. The CDR3 DNA reads TGTGCCAGCAGTGTGAACAGGGGGCAAAACACCGGGGAGCTGTTTTTT. Translated: CASSVNRGQNTGELFF.

The chain carries TRBV11-2 and TRBJ2-3; perhaps D is TRBD1 or TRBD2 (5 bases each). Germline CDR1 is SGHAT and CDR2 is FQNNGV. This CDR3 is built from 15 residues. V lost 5 bases to trimming and J lost 0 bases, with 12 bases between them. The CDR3 protein is CASSLGPISTDTQYF. DNA of the CDR3: TGTGCCAGCAGCCTGGGACCGATTAGCACAGATACGCAGTATTTT.

This clone is a singleton in its sample. The CDR3 loop is CASSPRTSGSADTQYF. DNA for the CDR3: TGTGCCAGCAGCCCCCGGACTAGCGGGAGCGCAGATACGCAGTATTTT. The chain is built from TRBV7-2 and TRBJ2-3, with 13 bases that match TRBD2. V dropped 5 bases and J dropped 4; count of bases not matched to a gene: 6. The CDR3 extends over 16 amino acids. Germline assignment: CDR1 SGHTA and CDR2 FQGNSA.

This chain uses TRBV5-1 with TRBJ1-3, with 7 positions matching TRBD1. Per germline, CDR1 SGHRS and CDR2 YFSETQ. V trimming: 0 bases; J trimming: 5 bases; junction bases outside the gene matches: 5. The CDR3 is 15 amino acids. The CDR3 nucleotides are TGCGCCAGCAGCTTGGGACAGGGTCAAAGAAACACCATATATTTT. This translates into CASSLGQGQRNTIYF.

This clone was observed once. The chain carries TRBV7-3 and TRBJ2-3, with TRBD2 as a possible D gene (6 bases). Germline values: CDR1 SGHTA, CDR2 FQGTGA. V lost 5 bases, J lost 7 bases, and 19 bases lay in between. There are 15 residues in the CDR3. The CDR3 DNA reads TGTGCCAGCAGCCCCCACCCACGGGAGAGAAATACGCAGTATTTT. Translating it yields CASSPHPRERNTQYF.

The chain combines TRBV7-9 with TRBJ2-2; a weak D match, TRBD2 (5 bases). V was clipped by 3 bases and J by 3 bases, with 8 bases between them. Germline V gene data show CDR1 as SEHNR and CDR2 as FQNEAQ (reference sequence). This CDR3 region has 14 residues. The CDR3: CASSLFGDTGELFF. The CDR3 coding sequence is TGTGCCAGCAGCTTGTTCGGGGACACCGGGGAGCTGTTTTTT.

The chain has TRBV7-9 and TRBJ2-7; a weak D match, TRBD1 (5 bases). V lost 0 bases and J 0 bases, leaving 12 bases between the germline ends. CDR3 length: 16 amino acids. Per germline, CDR1 SEHNR and CDR2 FQNEAQ (reference sequence). CDR3 loop: CASSLAVGLLSYEQYF. The CDR3 nucleotides read TGTGCCAGCAGCTTAGCGGTGGGGCTCCTCTCCTACGAGCAGTACTTC.

This clone was recorded once. V is TRBV29-1 and J is TRBJ2-7; a weak D match, TRBD1 (6 bases). The ends were cut back, 6 bases at V and 0 bases at J, with 12 bases in the middle. This CDR3 is built from 13 residues. Germline V gene data show CDR1 as SQVTM and CDR2 as ANQGSEA. The CDR3 bases are TGCAGCGTCGCCGGGACAACCTCCTACGAGCAGTACTTC. It codes for CSVAGTTSYEQYF.

The chain's CDR3 is CASSLQGPTPLYEQYF. The CDR3 nucleotides are TGTGCCAGCAGCTTACAGGGCCCAACCCCTCTCTACGAGCAGTACTTC. The chain employs TRBV7-2 and TRBJ2-7, with D perhaps TRBD1 (5 bases). V gave up 2 bases and J gave up 3 bases, with 17 bases separating them. Per germline, CDR1 SGHTA and CDR2 FQGNSA. CDR3 length equals 16 residues.

The V gene is TRBV6-5, the J gene TRBJ1-2, with 11 bases aligning to TRBD1. Per the germline V gene, CDR1 is MNHEY and CDR2 is SVGAGI. V lost 6 bases and J lost 4; bases outside the gene matches: 4. The CDR3 spans 14 residues. The CDR3 loop is CASRGTGGGYGYTF. CDR3 coding DNA: TGTGCCAGCAGAGGGACAGGGGGAGGCTATGGCTACACCTTC.

The chain is built from TRBV4-1 and TRBJ2-7, with D perhaps matching TRBD1 (5 bases). CDR1 is MGHRA, CDR2 YSYEKL, per germline. The germline V and J ends were trimmed by 1 base and 1 base, with 11 bases remaining between them. The CDR3 is 15 amino acids. CDR3 coding DNA: TGCGCCAGCAGCCAAGCGGCCGGACAATCCTACGAGCAGTACTTC. Protein sequence: CASSQAAGQSYEQYF.

The CDR3 here is CASSIQPQETQYF. The DNA for the CDR3 is TGTGCCAGTAGTATCCAGCCGCAAGAGACCCAGTACTTC. J is TRBJ2-5 and V is TRBV19, with D hard to call. The CDR3 totals 13 residues. V lost 3 bases, J lost 2 bases, and 7 bases lay in between. In germline, CDR1 is LNHDA, CDR2 SQIVND (reference sequence).

V and J are TRBV18 and TRBJ1-4, with 8 bases aligning to TRBD1. The CDR3 totals 14 residues. The germline V gene has CDR1 KGHSH and CDR2 LQKENI. V dropped 6 bases and J dropped 8; count of bases not matched to a gene: 8. The CDR3 DNA reads TGTGCCAGCTCGCTTCAGGGGGCGGAAGAAAAACTGTTTTTT. It specifies CASSLQGAEEKLFF. Based on the CDR3 plus reference TRBV18 and TRBJ1-4, the full variable domain is NAGVMQNPRHLVRRRGQEARLRCSPMKGHSHVYWYRQLPEEGLKFMVYLQKENIIDESGMPKERFSAEFPKEGPSILRIQQVVRGDSAAYFCASSLQGAEEKLFFGSGTQLSVL.

V usage is TRBV9 and J usage is TRBJ1-1, with D unclear. The CDR3 loop spans 17 amino acids. The V end lost 0 bases, the J end lost 0 bases, and 15 bases lay between the germline ends. CDR1 is SGDLS and CDR2 is YYNGEE in the germline V gene. CDR3 sequence (DNA): TGTGCCAGCAGCGTAGGTGGCAGATACACCTTGAACACTGAAGCTTTCTTT. Its translation is CASSVGGRYTLNTEAFF.

The gene calls are TRBV25-1 and TRBJ1-2; D perhaps matches TRBD1 (5 bases). This CDR3 has 17 residues. The germline CDR1 and CDR2 sequences are MGHDK and SYGVNS. Trimming took 2 bases from V and 2 from J, leaving 18 bases between them. The CDR3: CASSEHRRGLSNYGYTF. DNA of the CDR3: TGTGCCAGCAGTGAACATAGACGGGGCCTATCAAACTATGGCTACACCTTC.

V gene TRBV27 combines with J gene TRBJ1-1, with 8 bases identical to TRBD1. CDR3 size: 14 residues. The junction had 6 bases not matched to a gene; V was cut back by 5 bases and J by 4 bases. Germline CDR1 reads MNHEY; CDR2 reads SMNVEV (reference sequence). The CDR3 is CASSAQGARTEAFF. The CDR3 bases are TGTGCCAGCAGTGCCCAGGGGGCGCGCACTGAAGCTTTCTTT.

In its sample, this clone was seen a few times. The chain uses TRBV6-5 and TRBJ1-1, with no clear D. V was shortened by 6 bases and J by 5 bases, with 7 bases between the two germline ends. The CDR3 covers 11 residues. Germline assignment: CDR1 MNHEY and CDR2 SVGAGI. CDR3: CASRQGTEAFF. In DNA form, the CDR3 reads TGTGCCAGCAGACAAGGGACTGAAGCTTTCTTT.

V is TRBV4-1 and J is TRBJ2-3; 9 bases map to TRBD2. The trim removed 3 bases at V and 0 bases at J, leaving 13 bases unmatched. Germline loops: CDR1 MGHRA, CDR2 YSYEKL. CDR3 size: 19 residues. DNA for the CDR3: TGCGCCAGCAGCCACGCCGGGACTAGCCGCTATGCTAGCACAGATACGCAGTATTTT. It encodes CASSHAGTSRYASTDTQYF.

The V and J genes are TRBV7-9 and TRBJ1-2; 7 nucleotides match TRBD1. The CDR3 extends over 13 amino acids. Trimming took 5 bases from V and 3 from J; bases not matched to a gene: 3. Per germline, CDR1 SEHNR and CDR2 FQNEAQ (reference sequence). The CDR3 loop is CASSPQGHYGYTF. CDR3 coding DNA: TGTGCCAGCAGCCCACAGGGGCACTATGGCTACACCTTC. Filled out from reference TRBV7-9 and TRBJ1-2, the complete variable domain reads DTGVSQNPRHKITKRGQNVTFRCDPISEHNRLYWYRQTLGQGPEFLTYFQNEAQLEKSRLLSDRFSAERPKGSFSTLEIQRTEQGDSAMYLCASSPQGHYGYTFGSGTRLTVV.